A single sample is the source of the 20 T cell receptor beta chains below, sequenced in a study of shared clonotypes between healthy human individuals. Sequencing was performed with immunoSEQ multiplex PCR; in TCRdb, only in-frame clones are kept and a portion is missing. Of more than 2 million clones listed, around 95% were seen once; the top ten hold around 0.13%. Sample: naive CD4+ T cells sorted from blood. Subset here: CD45RA+ positively selected. The receptors were sampled from a man between 18 and 35 years old in good health.

The CDR3: CASSPTVSGNTIYF. The DNA for the CDR3 is TGTGCCAGCAGCCCGACAGTCTCTGGAAACACCATATATTTT. The V and J genes are TRBV2 and TRBJ1-3; D may be TRBD1 (5 bases). This CDR3 comprises 14 residues. V was shortened by 6 bases and J by 0 bases, with 9 bases between the two germline ends. Germline lookup yields CDR1 SNHLY and CDR2 FYNNEI.

This chain links TRBV4-2 with TRBJ1-5; the D gene is possibly TRBD1 (5 bases). The CDR3 has 16 residues. The V end was cut by 0 bases, the J end by 3 bases, with 12 bases between. Germline values: CDR1 LGHNA, CDR2 YNFKEQ. CDR3 sequence (DNA): TGTGCCAGCAGCCAAGATCTGGGGCAGGTCAATCAGCCCCAGCATTTT. Translation: CASSQDLGQVNQPQHF.

V gene TRBV25-1 combines with J gene TRBJ2-5; weak D call: TRBD1 (5 bases). The CDR3 runs 15 residues. CDR1 is MGHDK, CDR2 SYGVNS, per germline. Trimming shortened V by 1 base and J by 0 bases, and 9 bases separated the two germline ends. The CDR3 nucleotides read TGTGCCAGCAGTGAATTCAGGGCGGACCAAGAGACCCAGTACTTC. Translating it yields CASSEFRADQETQYF.

The chain has TRBV30 and TRBJ1-2; perhaps TRBD1 as D (6 bases). The CDR3 runs 13 residues. CDR1 is GTSNPN and CDR2 is SVGIG in the germline V gene (reference sequence). Trimming took off 2 bases at V and 7 bases at J, with 14 bases between the two ends. Here the CDR3 DNA reads TGTGCCTGGAGTACAGGGAAGTTCGGTGGCTACACCTTC. The encoded protein is CAWSTGKFGGYTF.

This clone was counted a single time. The rearrangement joins TRBV30 to TRBJ1-5; 8 bases align to TRBD1. The CDR3 has 16 residues. The germline V gene has CDR1 GTSNPN and CDR2 SVGIG (reference sequence). J lost 8 bases, V lost 3 bases, and 15 bases had no gene match. The CDR3 sequence: CAWRGQGATLGKPQHF. The CDR3 DNA reads as TGTGCCTGGAGAGGGCAGGGGGCTACGTTGGGGAAGCCCCAGCATTTT.

The genes are TRBV7-2 and TRBJ2-2, with 9 bases aligning to TRBD1. Germline CDR1 is SGHTA and CDR2 is FQGNSA. The CDR3 is 17 residues long. With V trimmed by 1 base and J by 5 bases, 8 bases remained unmatched. CDR3 region: CASSLGRDRAGTGELFF. CDR3 DNA: TGTGCCAGCAGCTTAGGTCGGGACAGGGCTGGGACCGGGGAGCTGTTTTTT.

The rearrangement joins TRBV7-2 to TRBJ1-6; 7 nucleotides align to TRBD1. This CDR3 comprises 17 residues. Trimming cost V 2 bases and J 6 bases; bases outside gene matches: 10. Germline V gene lookup returns CDR1 SGHTA and CDR2 FQGNSA. The CDR3 coding sequence is TGTGCCAGCAGCTTAACCGCCGCGGGACAGAGTAATTCACCCCTCCACTTT. It encodes CASSLTAAGQSNSPLHF.

The sample holds one count of this clone. The chain links TRBV27 to TRBJ1-1; the D gene is possibly TRBD1 (5 bases). V lost 3 bases to trimming and J lost 4 bases, with 9 bases between them. Germline CDR1 reads MNHEY; CDR2 reads SMNVEV (reference sequence). The CDR3 loop spans 13 amino acids. The CDR3 spells CASSFNGATEAFF. Here the CDR3 DNA reads TGTGCCAGCAGTTTCAACGGGGCCACTGAAGCTTTCTTT.

The V gene is TRBV6-1, the J gene TRBJ1-4, with D possibly matching TRBD1 (6 bases). The CDR3 sequence is 16 residues long. Germline loops: CDR1 MNHNS, CDR2 SASEGT. Between the trimmed V and J ends, which lost 2 bases and 1 base, there was a span of 11 bases. The CDR3 coding sequence is TGTGCCAGCAGTGAATTTGGACAGCTAACTAATGAAAAACTGTTTTTT. Translating it yields CASSEFGQLTNEKLFF.

The chain employs TRBV29-1 and TRBJ2-7; TRBD1 or TRBD2 may be the D gene (5 bases each). The germline gives CDR1 SQVTM, CDR2 ANQGSEA. Trimming pared 5 bases from V and 5 bases from J, leaving 13 bases between. The CDR3 length is 12 residues. The CDR3 loop is CSVSRGAHEQYF. CDR3 DNA: TGCAGCGTTTCCCGAGGGGCCCACGAGCAGTACTTC.

Notes on this clone: Distinct nucleotide sequences in the sample also encode this CDR3. The chain carries TRBV29-1 and TRBJ2-2; maybe TRBD1 (6 bases). Germline V gives CDR1 SQVTM, CDR2 ANQGSEA. The V end was cut by 4 bases, the J end by 6 bases, with 9 bases between. This CDR3 is 12 amino acids long. CDR3 loop: CSVGAGAGELFF. CDR3 nucleotide sequence: TGCAGCGTTGGGGCAGGGGCCGGGGAGCTGTTTTTT.

V is TRBV6-5 and J is TRBJ1-2, with a tentative D call TRBD1 (6 bases). There are 15 residues in the CDR3. Germline CDR1 reads MNHEY; CDR2 reads SVGAGI. Between the trimmed V and J ends, which lost 2 bases and 4 bases, there was a span of 14 bases. The CDR3 DNA is TGTGCCAGCAGTTACCGGCAGGGGAAAGGCTATGGCTACACCTTC. This encodes CASSYRQGKGYGYTF.

The rearrangement joins TRBV19 to TRBJ1-2; D might be TRBD1 (5 bases). Per the germline V gene, CDR1 is LNHDA and CDR2 is SQIVND (reference sequence). The CDR3 sequence is 16 residues long. Deletions cut 2 bases from V and 4 bases from J, with 17 bases between. The CDR3, as DNA: TGTGCCAGTAGTATATACGATGCGGGACGGACCTATGGCTACACCTTC. It codes for CASSIYDAGRTYGYTF.

The genes are TRBV5-1 and TRBJ1-6; the match to TRBD1 covers 7 bases. Germline loops: CDR1 SGHRS, CDR2 YFSETQ. The CDR3 extends over 15 amino acids. Losses at the gene ends were 4 bases for V and 7 bases for J; bases not matched to a gene: 8. The CDR3 loop reads CASSETGVENSPLHF. The DNA for the CDR3 is TGCGCCAGCAGCGAAACAGGGGTCGAAAATTCACCCCTCCACTTT.

The J gene is TRBJ1-1, the V gene TRBV10-3, with a weak D call TRBD1 (5 bases). The V end lost 6 bases, the J end lost 2 bases, and 13 bases lay between the germline ends. CDR3 length: 14 residues. CDR1 and CDR2 from the germline V gene are ENHRY and SYGVKD. The CDR3 DNA is TGTGCCATCAGGAGCCGGGACGCCAACACTGAAGCTTTCTTT. Its protein product is CAIRSRDANTEAFF.

The sample holds one count of this clone. This sequence may be a read error, since a much larger clone differs from it by one base. At the DNA level, this CDR3 is encoded by other sequences in the same sample as well. The chain combines TRBV18 with TRBJ2-5; the D gene could be TRBD1 or TRBD2 (5 bases each). Trimming cost V 3 bases and J 2 bases, with 7 bases left between them. The CDR3 is 13 residues long. Germline CDR1 is KGHSH and CDR2 is LQKENI. The CDR3 region has the DNA TGTGCCAGCTCACCGGGACCGCAAGAGACCCAGTACTTC. Translating gives CASSPGPQETQYF.

J is TRBJ2-3 and V is TRBV5-4; the match to TRBD2 covers 7 bases. There are 15 residues in the CDR3. The germline gives CDR1 SGHNT, CDR2 YYREEE (reference sequence). V gave up 2 bases and J gave up 4 bases; unmatched junction bases: 7. In DNA, the CDR3 is TGTGCCAGCAGCTTCTCGGGGGGAGGGCCAGATACGCAGTATTTT. It specifies CASSFSGGGPDTQYF.

V is TRBV6-1 and J is TRBJ1-2; 8 bases agree with TRBD1. Germline CDR1 and CDR2: MNHNS and SASEGT. Unmatched junction bases numbered 4, after V lost 0 bases and J lost 10 bases. This CDR3 spans 13 amino acids. This CDR3 is CASSEAAGGVYTF. In nucleotides, the CDR3 is TGTGCCAGCAGTGAAGCGGCAGGGGGCGTCTACACCTTC.

The gene calls are TRBV6-5 and TRBJ1-1; 7 bases align to TRBD1. Germline V CDR1 and CDR2: MNHEY, SVGAGI. The CDR3 length is 14 residues. V shed 2 bases and J 4 bases; nucleotides not matched to a gene: 4. In DNA, the CDR3 is TGTGCCAGCAGTTACGGGACAGCCGGCACTGAAGCTTTCTTT. Residues: CASSYGTAGTEAFF.

The genes are TRBV7-9 and TRBJ2-7; no clear D gene. Looked up from germline, CDR1 is SEHNR and CDR2 is FQNEAQ (reference sequence). Trimming stripped 5 bases from V and 0 bases from J, with 5 bases between. The CDR3 has 12 residues. The CDR3 loop reads CASSTISYEQYF. The CDR3 DNA reads TGTGCCAGCAGCACTATCTCCTACGAGCAGTACTTC.